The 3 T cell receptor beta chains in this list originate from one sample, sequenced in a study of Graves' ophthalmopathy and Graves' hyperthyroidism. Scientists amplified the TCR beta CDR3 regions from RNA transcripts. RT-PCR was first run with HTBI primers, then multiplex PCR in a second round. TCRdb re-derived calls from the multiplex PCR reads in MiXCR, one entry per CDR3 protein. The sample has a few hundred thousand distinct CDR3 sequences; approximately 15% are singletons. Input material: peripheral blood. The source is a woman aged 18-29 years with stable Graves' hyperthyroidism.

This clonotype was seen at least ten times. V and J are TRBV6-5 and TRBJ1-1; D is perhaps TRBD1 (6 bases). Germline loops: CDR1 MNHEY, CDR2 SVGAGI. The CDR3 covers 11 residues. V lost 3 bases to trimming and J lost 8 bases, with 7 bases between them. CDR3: CASSYGQEAFF. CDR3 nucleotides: TGTGCCAGCAGTTATGGACAGGAAGCTTTCTTT.

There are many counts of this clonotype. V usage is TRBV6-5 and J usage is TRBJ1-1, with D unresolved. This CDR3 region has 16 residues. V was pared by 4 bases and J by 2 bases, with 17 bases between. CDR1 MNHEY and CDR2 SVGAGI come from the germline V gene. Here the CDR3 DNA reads TGTGCCAGCAGTTGGCAGGTAGCAGCTCCTAACACTGAAGCTTTCTTT. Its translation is CASSWQVAAPNTEAFF.

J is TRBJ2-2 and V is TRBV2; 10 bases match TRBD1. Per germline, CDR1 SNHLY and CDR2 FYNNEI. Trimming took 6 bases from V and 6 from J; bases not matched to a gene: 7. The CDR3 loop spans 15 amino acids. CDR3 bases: TGTGCCAGCAGATCCGGGACAGGGGTTGCCGGGGAGCTGTTTTTT. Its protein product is CASRSGTGVAGELFF.